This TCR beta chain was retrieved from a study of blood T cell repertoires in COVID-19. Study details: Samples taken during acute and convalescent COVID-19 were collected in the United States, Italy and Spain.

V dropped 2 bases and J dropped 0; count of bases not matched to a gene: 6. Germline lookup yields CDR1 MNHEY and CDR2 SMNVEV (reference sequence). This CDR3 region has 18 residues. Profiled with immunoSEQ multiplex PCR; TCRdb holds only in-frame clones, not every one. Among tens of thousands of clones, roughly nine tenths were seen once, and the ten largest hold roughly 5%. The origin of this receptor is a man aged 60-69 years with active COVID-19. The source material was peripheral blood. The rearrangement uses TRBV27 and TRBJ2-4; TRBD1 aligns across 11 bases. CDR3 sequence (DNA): TGTGCCAGCAGTTTAGGGACAGGGGGTGGGCAAGCCAAAAACATTCAGTACTTC. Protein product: CASSLGTGGGQAKNIQYF.